This T cell receptor beta chain was sequenced for a study of early T cells in non-severe SARS-CoV-2 infection. Germline V CDR1 and CDR2: MDHEN, SYDVKM. The CDR3 runs 13 residues. Trimming left V 9 bases short and J 4 bases short, with 13 bases between. Unique molecular identifiers were added to individual cDNA molecules. TCRdb ran MiXCR on the 5' RACE reads and lists one entry per CDR3 protein. Counted here are around 79,000 distinct CDR3 sequences, approximately 10% occurring once; the ten biggest clones make up around 12%. In this sample, this clonotype turned up a few times. The material was whole blood, obtained at baseline. V gene TRBV28 combines with J gene TRBJ2-1, with D possibly called TRBD1 or TRBD2 (5 bases each). The receptor comes from an adult who was a healthcare worker with PCR-confirmed SARS-CoV-2 infection or an uninfected control (not recorded which). Written as DNA, the CDR3 is TGTGCCAGTCTGGGACCGTGGTACAATGAGCAGTTCTTC. Protein sequence: CASLGPWYNEQFF.